Sequencing of this TCR beta chain was carried out in a study of blood T cell repertoires in COVID-19 (TCRdb year 2020). Concerning the study at large: Collaborator samples came from the United States, Italy and Spain and covered acute and convalescent phases of COVID-19. The material from the prospective study consisted of cDNA or gDNA derived from T cells, B-cell-depleted T cells, or PBMCs. Subjects who had been exposed to COVID-19, were actively infected with it, or had recovered from it provided the deeply sampled blood TCRbeta repertoires that made up the dataset. A freely available public database, intended as a resource for researchers studying the immune response to SARS-CoV-2, is where the repertoires were released. The samples were drawn from the first 160 participants of the ongoing ImmuneRACE study and from some 1,300 subjects provided by 6 global collaborators. The sample metadata nearly always contained a de-identified subject ID, COVID-19 status, age in years and sex. Where available, HLA class I and class II types were taken from metadata supplied by the sample provider and were not determined by assay-based typing.

The immunoSEQ Assay, a bias-controlled multiplex PCR, was used to amplify TCRbeta CDR3 regions from genomic DNA. The study's own analysis went as follows. Nucleated cell counts per sample were estimated from amplification of reference gene primers within the assay. To quantify the absolute abundance of each unique TCRbeta CDR3 rearrangement, sequence reads were collapsed and filtered. Productive Simpson clonality was computed per sample as the square root of Simpson's diversity index over productive rearrangements. TCRdb mirrors the immuneACCESS table, restricted to in-frame sequences. Some clones are absent from its copies; in checked studies, under half trace to an unresolved V gene, and the reason for the others is unknown. Clone size and V and J calls were adopted from that table, with D and trimming inferred from the DNA. The sample table holds around 180,000 clones, of which around 85% were seen once. About 6.9% of the sample belongs to the ten largest clones.

One collaborating source in Seattle enrolled patients while the patients were actively infected and followed the patients over time throughout the course of disease. Whole blood was collected in K2EDTA tubes by collaborating institutions according to the institutions' own protocols. Collaborator samples were shipped for TCRbeta analysis as frozen whole blood, isolated PBMCs, or DNA extracted from either sample type. Overall study results and their limits: The quantity of clinical and demographic metadata differed by source and by participant and was supplied without curation.

The CDR3, from cysteine to phenylalanine, totals 12 residues. Just the 36-base CDR3 DNA is kept, in frame starting at base 1. The CDR1 and CDR2 encoded by the germline V gene are SGHTA and FQGTGA. V gives up 4 bases and J gives up 5 bases, and the segment between their germline ends measures 8 bases. As regards this clone: Its antigen specificity is not known. Base qualities are not at hand, and no much larger clone is one base apart.

The TCR comes from a man of 80 years or more with COVID-19, enrolled during active disease. The specimen sequenced was peripheral blood. The chain employs TRBV7-3 and TRBJ1-2, with an unclear D gene assignment. The DNA sequence is given as TGTGCCAGCAGCTCCACAGTTTATGGCTACACCTTC. Translated, it gives CASSSTVYGYTF.